What follows are 30 T cell receptor beta chains derived from one specimen sequenced in a study of blood T cell repertoires in COVID-19 (TCRdb year 2020). The receptor library was made with the immunoSEQ multiplex PCR assay. Entries here come from immuneACCESS through TCRdb and include only in-frame sequences with V and J called. Some clones fail to appear in such tables; in the studies checked, an unresolved V gene covers under half of the shortfall, and the cause of the remainder is unknown. This sample gives under 200,000 clones in total; around 67% of them show up just once. The top ten hold under 3.5% of the sample. What was sequenced was peripheral blood. Receptor source: a woman aged 80 or over with acute or convalescent COVID-19.

The genes are TRBV5-1 and TRBJ1-4; TRBD1 agrees at 7 bases. Trimming took 5 bases from V and 8 from J; bases not matched to a gene: 9. Germline CDR1 reads SGHRS; CDR2 reads YFSETQ. The length of the CDR3 is 14 residues. The CDR3, as DNA: TGCGCCAGCAGTTCCGGACAGGTCCTAGAAAAACTGTTTTTT. Translating it yields CASSSGQVLEKLFF. Looking up the rest from reference TRBV5-1 and TRBJ1-4 gives the full variable domain: KAGVTQTPRYLIKTRGQQVTLSCSPISGHRSVSWYQQTPGQGLQFLFEYFSETQRNKGNFPGRFSGRQFSNSRSEMNVSTLELGDSALYLCASSSGQVLEKLFFGSGTQLSVL.

The gene calls are TRBV6-6 and TRBJ2-1; perhaps TRBD2 as D (5 bases). V was cut by 7 bases and J by 12 bases, with 16 bases left in between. The germline CDR1 and CDR2 sequences are MNHNY and SVGAGI (reference sequence). The CDR3 has 12 residues. This CDR3 is CASTRPEGLQFF. Here the CDR3 DNA reads TGTGCCAGCACCCGACCTGAGGGCCTGCAGTTCTTC.

This clone has more than one count but fewer than ten. The chain links TRBV28 to TRBJ1-1; D not certain. Trimming cost V 6 bases and J 1 base, with 9 bases left between them. The CDR3 spans 13 residues. Germline lookup yields CDR1 MDHEN and CDR2 SYDVKM. CDR3 DNA sequence: TGTGCCAGCAGGTTACTGCGGAACACTGAAGCTTTCTTT. Its protein is CASRLLRNTEAFF. The whole variable domain, filled in from reference TRBV28 and TRBJ1-1, reads DVKVTQSSRYLVKRTGEKVFLECVQDMDHENMFWYRQDPGLGLRLIYFSYDVKMKEKGDIPEGYSVSREKKERFSLILESASTNQTSMYLCASRLLRNTEAFFGQGTRLTVV.

V gene TRBV30 combines with J gene TRBJ1-5; D may be TRBD1 (5 bases). V was clipped by 1 base and J by 6 bases, with 13 bases between them. Looked up from germline, CDR1 is GTSNPN and CDR2 is SVGIG (reference sequence). The CDR3 runs 14 residues. The DNA of the CDR3 is TGTGCCTGGAGTGGGCAGGGAAGAAGTCAGCCCCAGCATTTT. Translation gives CAWSGQGRSQPQHF.

This clone was picked up a small number of times. The chain has TRBV27 and TRBJ2-7; D is uncertain. Germline CDR1 and CDR2: MNHEY and SMNVEV (reference sequence). Deletions cut 6 bases from V and 4 bases from J, with 13 bases between. The CDR3 length is 13 residues. CDR3: CASSRPGGYEQYF. The DNA for the CDR3 is TGTGCCAGCAGCCGCCCAGGTGGGTACGAGCAGTACTTC.

V and J are TRBV6-5 and TRBJ1-1; no definite D call. The CDR3 totals 12 residues. CDR1 is MNHEY, CDR2 SVGAGI, per germline. The germline V and J ends were trimmed by 7 bases and 1 base, with 7 bases remaining between them. The CDR3 nucleotides read TGTGCCAGCAAAACGAGGAACACTGAAGCTTTCTTT. It codes for CASKTRNTEAFF.

The table lists this clone with a few counts. The chain couples TRBV7-2 to TRBJ2-1; weak D call: TRBD1 (6 bases). The germline gives CDR1 SGHTA, CDR2 FQGNSA. V was cut by 4 bases and J by 7 bases, with 14 bases left in between. CDR3 length: 14 amino acids. The CDR3 loop reads CASSSRRGRNEQFF. The CDR3 nucleotides are TGTGCCAGCAGCTCACGCAGGGGAAGGAATGAGCAGTTCTTC.

This clone was detected only once. V is TRBV18 and J is TRBJ2-5, with 7 bases lining up with TRBD1. This CDR3 is built from 17 residues. The V segment lost 0 bases and the J segment 1 base; nucleotides outside the gene matches: 8. Germline V gene sequence: CDR1 KGHSH, CDR2 LQKENI. CDR3 loop: CASSPPGLAGGQETQYF. For the CDR3, the DNA is TGTGCCAGCTCACCACCGGGGTTGGCAGGGGGCCAAGAGACCCAGTACTTC.

This chain joins TRBV5-1 and TRBJ2-5, with unresolved D. V lost 2 bases and J lost 3, with 2 bases in between. Germline assignment: CDR1 SGHRS and CDR2 YFSETQ. The CDR3 has 11 residues. The CDR3 protein is CASSFEETQYF. In DNA, the CDR3 is TGCGCCAGCAGCTTCGAAGAGACCCAGTACTTC. Full variable domain (remainder filled in from reference TRBV5-1 and TRBJ2-5): KAGVTQTPRYLIKTRGQQVTLSCSPISGHRSVSWYQQTPGQGLQFLFEYFSETQRNKGNFPGRFSGRQFSNSRSEMNVSTLELGDSALYLCASSFEETQYFGPGTRLLVL.

This rearrangement joins TRBV4-1 to TRBJ2-2, with TRBD2 matching over 8 bases. After removal of 5 bases from V and 1 base from J, the junction contained 6 bases not matched to a gene. The length of the CDR3 is 16 residues. CDR1 and CDR2 (germline): MGHRA, YSYEKL. The CDR3 DNA reads as TGCGCCAGCAGCAAAGCCACTAGCGGGAACACCGGGGAGCTGTTTTTT. The encoded protein is CASSKATSGNTGELFF.

The gene calls are TRBV19 and TRBJ2-6, with D possibly matching TRBD1 (5 bases). V gave up 8 bases and J gave up 0 bases, with 11 bases separating them. Germline-derived CDR1 and CDR2 are LNHDA and SQIVND (reference sequence). The CDR3 contains 15 residues. Written as DNA, the CDR3 is TGTGCCAGTTGCCAGGGCTACTCTGGGGCCAACGTCCTGACTTTC. Translated, it gives CASCQGYSGANVLTF. Full variable domain (remainder filled in from reference TRBV19 and TRBJ2-6): DGGITQSPKYLFRKEGQNVTLSCEQNLNHDAMYWYRQDPGQGLRLIYYSQIVNDFQKGDIAEGYSVSREKKESFPLTVTSAQKNPTAFYLCASCQGYSGANVLTFGAGSRLTVL.

The genes are TRBV6-6 and TRBJ1-1; no firm D call. V lost 0 bases and J lost 1, with 12 bases in between. Germline CDR1 is MNHNY and CDR2 is SVGAGI (reference sequence). CDR3 length: 16 residues. CDR3 in amino acids: CASSYSSTGSNTEAFF. The CDR3 DNA reads TGTGCCAGCAGTTACTCTTCGACCGGGTCGAACACTGAAGCTTTCTTT.

The chain is built from TRBV3-1 (or the pseudogene TRBV3-2) and TRBJ2-1, with 13 bases identical to TRBD2. In germline, CDR1 is LGHDT, CDR2 YNNKEL (reference sequence). With 2 bases clipped from V and 1 base from J, the junction kept 2 bases outside the gene matches. The CDR3 is made up of 17 amino acids. The CDR3 bases are TGTGCCAGCAGCCAAATGACTAGCGGGAGGTCCTACAATGAGCAGTTCTTC. Encoded protein: CASSQMTSGRSYNEQFF.

This chain joins TRBV29-1 and TRBJ2-1; weak D call: TRBD2 (5 bases). Trimming stripped 4 bases from V and 2 bases from J, with 15 bases between. The CDR3 is 15 residues long. Germline values: CDR1 SQVTM, CDR2 ANQGSEA. The CDR3 bases are TGCAGCGTTGTGCGTAGCGTGGATCCCTACAATGAGCAGTTCTTC. Translation: CSVVRSVDPYNEQFF.

The V and J genes are TRBV5-1 and TRBJ2-7; 12 positions agree with TRBD2. J lost 6 bases, V lost 4 bases, and 8 bases had no gene match. Per the germline V gene, CDR1 is SGHRS and CDR2 is YFSETQ. The CDR3 sequence is 15 residues long. The CDR3 sequence is CASSPRLAGVSEQYF. In DNA, the CDR3 is TGCGCCAGCAGCCCGCGACTAGCGGGAGTCAGCGAGCAGTACTTC.

This clone showed up just a few times. The chain uses TRBV6-5 and TRBJ1-6; weak D call: TRBD1 (5 bases). CDR1 and CDR2 (germline): MNHEY, SVGAGI. This CDR3 is 15 amino acids long. Between the trimmed V and J ends, which lost 2 bases and 8 bases, there was a span of 13 bases. CDR3 protein: CASSYDSRVDSPLHF. CDR3 nucleotide sequence: TGTGCCAGCAGTTACGATTCCAGGGTGGATTCACCCCTCCACTTT.

The J gene is TRBJ1-4, the V gene TRBV2; 7 positions match TRBD1. CDR1 and CDR2 (germline): SNHLY, FYNNEI. Germline trimming cut 4 bases from V and 7 bases from J; bases unmatched to any gene: 3. The CDR3 spans 13 residues. CDR3 coding DNA: TGTGCCAGCAGTGCGACAGGGTTTGAAAAACTGTTTTTT. Amino acid sequence: CASSATGFEKLFF. Complete variable domain (other parts from reference TRBV2 and TRBJ1-4): EPEVTQTPSHQVTQMGQEVILRCVPISNHLYFYWYRQILGQKVEFLVSFYNNEISEKSEIFDDQFSVERPDGSNFTLKIRSTKLEDSAMYFCASSATGFEKLFFGSGTQLSVL.

The chain recombines TRBV6-1 with TRBJ2-1; D is perhaps TRBD1 (5 bases). Germline loops: CDR1 MNHNS, CDR2 SASEGT. V was shortened by 2 bases and J by 7 bases, with 15 bases between the two germline ends. The CDR3 runs to 15 residues. The CDR3 nucleotides read TGTGCCAGCAGTGAATTTAGGGGAACCCTTAATGAGCAGTTCTTC. As protein: CASSEFRGTLNEQFF.

This clone occurred a few times. This chain joins TRBV27 and TRBJ2-5; 7 nucleotides align to TRBD1. This CDR3 region has 15 residues. V dropped 5 bases and J dropped 5; count of bases not matched to a gene: 11. Germline V gene sequence: CDR1 MNHEY, CDR2 SMNVEV (reference sequence). In nucleotides, the CDR3 is TGTGCCAGCAGTCCCGAGACAGGGAAGGCGGAGACCCAGTACTTC. Translating it yields CASSPETGKAETQYF.

This chain joins TRBV7-3 and TRBJ2-1; 10 nucleotides match TRBD1. CDR3 length: 15 residues. Germline V CDR1 and CDR2: SGHTA, FQGTGA. V shed 4 bases, J shed 5 bases, and the junction held 5 bases outside the gene matches. The CDR3 sequence is CASSSKDRGNNEQFF. CDR3 bases: TGTGCCAGCAGCTCCAAGGACAGGGGGAACAATGAGCAGTTCTTC.

A few counts support this clone. This chain connects TRBV2 to TRBJ2-1; 10 bases agree with TRBD2. Germline V gene sequence: CDR1 SNHLY, CDR2 FYNNEI. Trimming removed 7 bases from V and 9 bases from J; junction bases left unmatched: 9. CDR3 length: 14 amino acids. CDR3 amino acids: CASKAGGQGSEQFF. In nucleotides, the CDR3 is TGTGCCAGCAAAGCGGGAGGGCAGGGTAGTGAGCAGTTCTTC.

This clone was counted a single time. The CDR3 reads CASSQVFPGLAGGSSYNEQFF. The CDR3 region has the DNA TGCGCCAGCAGCCAGGTTTTTCCGGGACTAGCGGGGGGCAGCTCCTACAATGAGCAGTTCTTC. J is TRBJ2-1 and V is TRBV4-1, with 15 bases matching TRBD2. Trimming at V came to 3 bases and at J to 0 bases, leaving 12 bases not matched to a gene. This CDR3 has 21 amino acids. Per the germline V gene, CDR1 is MGHRA and CDR2 is YSYEKL.

The sample holds a few counts of this clone. V gene TRBV28 combines with J gene TRBJ1-2; TRBD1 matches 7 bases. Germline CDR1 MDHEN, CDR2 SYDVKM. Trimming removed 7 bases from V and 4 bases from J; junction bases left unmatched: 9. The CDR3 has 14 residues. The CDR3 nucleotides read TGTGCCAGCAAAGTTGAGGGGGCTGGCTATGGCTACACCTTC. Its translation is CASKVEGAGYGYTF.

V and J are TRBV28 and TRBJ2-5; TRBD2 matches 11 bases. J gave up 1 base and V 4 bases, and 5 bases lay outside the gene matches. The CDR3 covers 16 residues. Germline CDR1 reads MDHEN; CDR2 reads SYDVKM. The CDR3 nucleotides are TGTGCCAGCAGTTCAGGGACTAGCGGTTTCCAAGAGACCCAGTACTTC. The encoded protein is CASSSGTSGFQETQYF.

The genes are TRBV5-1 and TRBJ2-1; D is possibly TRBD2 (6 bases). Germline V gives CDR1 SGHRS, CDR2 YFSETQ. Trimming took 5 bases from V and 0 from J, leaving 12 bases between them. CDR3 length equals 15 residues. The DNA for the CDR3 is TGCGCCAGCAGTTCGGGGGTAAGCTCCTACAATGAGCAGTTCTTC. Its translation is CASSSGVSSYNEQFF.

This sequence joins TRBV6-2 or TRBV6-3 and TRBJ1-2; perhaps TRBD1 as D (5 bases). This CDR3 spans 13 amino acids. Trimming shortened V by 5 bases and J by 3 bases, and 10 bases separated the two germline ends. Per germline, CDR1 MNHEY and CDR2 SVGEGT. CDR3 in DNA: TGTGCCAGCAGTGATGACAGTTACTATGGCTACACCTTC. Translated: CASSDDSYYGYTF.

The chain couples TRBV29-1 to TRBJ1-1; TRBD1 is a possible D gene (5 bases). CDR1 and CDR2 from the germline V gene are SQVTM and ANQGSEA. V lost 4 bases and J 10 bases, leaving 22 bases between the germline ends. This CDR3 has 14 residues. CDR3 sequence reads: CSVVYPGLVVGAFF. The CDR3 DNA reads TGCAGCGTTGTCTATCCGGGACTGGTAGTTGGAGCTTTCTTT. The complete variable domain, with remaining parts taken from reference TRBV29-1 and TRBJ1-1, reads SAVISQKPSRDICQRGTSLTIQCQVDSQVTMMFWYRQQPGQSLTLIATANQGSEATYESGFVIDKFPISRPNLTFSTLTVSNMSPEDSSIYLCSVVYPGLVVGAFFGQGTRLTVV.

The V and J genes are TRBV5-1 and TRBJ1-1; 9 bases agree with TRBD1. The junction had 4 bases not matched to a gene; V was cut back by 0 bases and J by 7 bases. CDR1 and CDR2 (germline): SGHRS, YFSETQ. This CDR3 is built from 14 residues. The CDR3 here is CASSLGQGEIEAFF. In nucleotides, the CDR3 is TGCGCCAGCAGCTTGGGACAGGGGGAGATTGAAGCTTTCTTT.

This chain links TRBV5-4 with TRBJ2-5; TRBD1 aligns across 10 bases. CDR1 SGHNT and CDR2 YYREEE come from the germline V gene (reference sequence). There are 16 residues in the CDR3. The V gene end was trimmed by 1 base and the J gene end by 4 bases; junction bases not matched to a gene: 7. In DNA, the CDR3 is TGTGCCAGCAGCTTGTCTTGGGGACAGGGGTCAGAGACCCAGTACTTC. Protein sequence: CASSLSWGQGSETQYF. The whole variable domain, remainder taken from reference TRBV5-4 and TRBJ2-5, is ETGVTQSPTHLIKTRGQQVTLRCSSQSGHNTVSWYQQALGQGPQFIFQYYREEENGRGNFPPRFSGLQFPNYSSELNVNALELDDSALYLCASSLSWGQGSETQYFGPGTRLLVL.

The rearrangement uses TRBV7-2 and TRBJ1-3; D unclear. CDR3 length equals 17 residues. The V gene's germline CDR1 is SGHTA and CDR2 FQGNSA. The germline V and J ends were trimmed by 2 bases and 2 bases, with 16 bases remaining between them. This chain's CDR3 is CASSLTSGISAGNTIYF. CDR3 DNA sequence: TGTGCCAGCAGCTTAACGAGCGGGATCTCAGCTGGAAACACCATATATTTT.